The following is a T cell receptor beta chain sequence with its context. Its antigen is not identified. These data originate in a study of T-cell memory formation after mild COVID-19. Study summary: Largely, TCR clusters stayed within a single donor. Whole-study findings and limits: Day 15 to 85 contracting clones showed balanced CD4/CD8; day 15 to 37 expanders favored CD4+. CD4+ contracting clones were mainly CM and EM; CD8+ ones, EMRA.

A single record per CDR3 protein comes from TCRdb applying MiXCR to the 5' RACE reads. The data hold around 510,000 distinct CDR3 sequences, with about 20% observed a single time. This CDR3 comprises 14 residues. The V segment lost 4 bases and the J segment 11 bases; nucleotides outside the gene matches: 10. Germline V gene sequence: CDR1 SEHNR, CDR2 FQNEAQ (reference sequence). This clonotype was sampled from an adult woman who had mild COVID-19 (a few samples of this study predate the infection). Cell type and time point are not known. Source material: PBMCs or a T cell subset sorted from them (not recorded which). V is TRBV7-9 and J is TRBJ1-1; 10 nucleotides line up with TRBD1. In DNA form, the CDR3 reads TGTGCCAGCAGCTCCCTGCGACAGGGGGCTTGGGCTTTCTTT. Translated, it gives CASSSLRQGAWAFF.